These 2 T cell receptor beta chains were sequenced from one sample in a study of a mutant IDH1 vaccine in newly diagnosed glioma (dated by TCRdb to about 2021). No antigen is known for these receptors. The time point tag for this specimen amounts to: week 47, end of study. Every vaccine dose consisted of 300 ug of a 20-mer mutant IDH1 peptide in Montanide, administered subcutaneously together with topical imiquimod. The library was built by means of the immunoSEQ multiplex PCR assay. TCRdb obtained this table from immuneACCESS and retained in-frame rearrangements with V and J assigned. These tables miss some clones; where compared with another copy, unresolved V genes account for less than half of the shortfall, and the remainder is unexplained. Within this sample are 50,000 or so clones, with about four fifths of them counted one time only. About 4.5% of the sample is taken by the ten largest. The material was PBMCs, obtained from a glioma patient whose treatment included an IDH1 peptide vaccine. The source of these receptors is a woman in her 30s with glioma. Some clones in this sample may be carry-over from other donors' samples.

The chain combines TRBV5-8 with TRBJ1-2, with 7 bases that match TRBD1. V gave up 4 bases and J gave up 4 bases; unmatched junction bases: 4. The germline gives CDR1 SGHTS, CDR2 YDEGEE. The CDR3 runs to 13 residues. CDR3 protein: CASSPGQSYGYTF. The CDR3 nucleotides read TGTGCCAGCAGCCCGGGACAGAGCTATGGCTACACCTTC.

This clone turned up a few times. Within the sample, other DNA sequences also encode this same CDR3. V and J are TRBV7-9 and TRBJ2-7, with 9 bases aligning to TRBD2. Per germline, CDR1 SEHNR and CDR2 FQNEAQ (reference sequence). This CDR3 spans 15 amino acids. J was trimmed by 7 bases and V by 7 bases; bases with no gene match: 14. Here the CDR3 reads CASTLGTSPLWEQYF. In nucleotides, the CDR3 is TGTGCCAGCACCCTTGGGACTAGCCCTCTCTGGGAGCAGTACTTC.